Given below is one T cell receptor beta chain in context. A read error may produce the germline difference seen at one junction end. This record belongs to a study of blood T cell repertoires in COVID-19. Study summary: Specimens from acute and convalescent COVID-19 originated in the United States, Italy and Spain. PBMCs, B-cell-depleted T cells, or T cells were the source of the cDNA or gDNA that made up the material.

From germline, CDR1 is SNHLY and CDR2 FYNNEI. This CDR3 region has 13 residues. TCRdb's table, derived via immunoSEQ multiplex PCR, lists solely in-frame clones and lacks some. The sample lists roughly 160,000 clones; roughly 90% were seen once. The specimen sequenced was peripheral blood. The rearrangement joins TRBV2 to TRBJ2-7, with no clear D. This TCR was sampled from a woman in her fifties or sixties who had recovered from COVID-19. This CDR3 is CASREAPLGEQYF. In nucleotides, the CDR3 is TGTGCCAGCAGGGAAGCCCCTCTAGGAGAGCAGTACTTC.